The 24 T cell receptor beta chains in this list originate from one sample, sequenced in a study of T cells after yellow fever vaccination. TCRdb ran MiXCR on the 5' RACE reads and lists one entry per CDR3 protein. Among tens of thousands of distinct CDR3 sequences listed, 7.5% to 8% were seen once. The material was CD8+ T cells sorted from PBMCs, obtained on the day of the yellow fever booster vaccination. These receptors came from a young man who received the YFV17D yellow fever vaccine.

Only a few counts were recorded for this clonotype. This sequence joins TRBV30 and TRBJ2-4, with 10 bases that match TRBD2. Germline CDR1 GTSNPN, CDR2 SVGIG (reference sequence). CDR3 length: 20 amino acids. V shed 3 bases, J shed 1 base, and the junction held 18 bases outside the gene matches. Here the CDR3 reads CAWSRTVGPSGSWAKNIQYF. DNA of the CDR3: TGTGCCTGGAGCCGAACCGTCGGGCCTAGCGGGAGTTGGGCCAAAAACATTCAGTACTTC.

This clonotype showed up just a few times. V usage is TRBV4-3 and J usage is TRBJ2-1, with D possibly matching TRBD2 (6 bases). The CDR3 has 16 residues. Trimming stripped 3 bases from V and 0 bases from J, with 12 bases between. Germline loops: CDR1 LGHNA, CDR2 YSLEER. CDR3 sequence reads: CASSHPRGSSYNEQFF. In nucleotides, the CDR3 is TGCGCCAGCAGCCACCCACGGGGGAGCTCCTACAATGAGCAGTTCTTC.

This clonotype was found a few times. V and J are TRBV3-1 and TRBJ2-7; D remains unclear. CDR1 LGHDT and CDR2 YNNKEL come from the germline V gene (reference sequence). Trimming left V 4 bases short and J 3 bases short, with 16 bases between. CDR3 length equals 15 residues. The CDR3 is CASSLSSSRGYEQYF. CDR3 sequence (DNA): TGTGCCAGCAGCCTCAGTTCGAGTCGCGGCTACGAGCAGTACTTC.

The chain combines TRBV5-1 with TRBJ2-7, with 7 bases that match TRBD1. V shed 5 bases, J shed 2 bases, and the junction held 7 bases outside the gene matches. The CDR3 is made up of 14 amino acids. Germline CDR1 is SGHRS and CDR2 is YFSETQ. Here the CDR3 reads CASSMTGSPYEQYF. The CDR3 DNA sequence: TGCGCCAGCAGTATGACAGGGTCGCCCTACGAGCAGTACTTC.

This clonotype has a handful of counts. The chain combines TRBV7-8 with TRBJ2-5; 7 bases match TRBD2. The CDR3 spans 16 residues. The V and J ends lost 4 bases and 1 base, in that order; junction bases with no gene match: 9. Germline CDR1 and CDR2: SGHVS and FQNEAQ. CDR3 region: CASSSSAGVSQETQYF. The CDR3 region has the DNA TGTGCCAGCAGCTCCTCGGCGGGGGTCTCCCAAGAGACCCAGTACTTC.

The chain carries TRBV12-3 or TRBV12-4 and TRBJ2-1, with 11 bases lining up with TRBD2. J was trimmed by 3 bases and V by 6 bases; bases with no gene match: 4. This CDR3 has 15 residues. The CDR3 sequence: CASRVLAGDYNEQFF. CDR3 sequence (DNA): TGTGCCAGCAGGGTACTAGCGGGGGACTACAATGAGCAGTTCTTC.

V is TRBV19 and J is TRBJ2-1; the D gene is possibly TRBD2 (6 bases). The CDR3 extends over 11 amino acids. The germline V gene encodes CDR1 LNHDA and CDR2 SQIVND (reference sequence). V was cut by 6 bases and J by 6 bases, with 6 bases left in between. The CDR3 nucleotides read TGTGCCAGTAGGGGGGGCAATGAGCAGTTCTTC. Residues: CASRGGNEQFF.

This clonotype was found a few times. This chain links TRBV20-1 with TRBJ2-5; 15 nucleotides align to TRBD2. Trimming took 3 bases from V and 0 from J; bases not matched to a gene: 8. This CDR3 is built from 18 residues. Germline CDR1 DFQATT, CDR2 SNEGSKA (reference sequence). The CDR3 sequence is CSARLSGTSGRNQETQYF. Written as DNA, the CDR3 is TGCAGTGCTAGGCTGTCTGGGACTAGCGGGAGGAACCAAGAGACCCAGTACTTC.

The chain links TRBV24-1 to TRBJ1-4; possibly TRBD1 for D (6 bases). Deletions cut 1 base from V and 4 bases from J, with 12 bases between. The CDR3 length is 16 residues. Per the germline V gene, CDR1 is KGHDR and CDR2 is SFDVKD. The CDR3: CATSDFMGGRNEKLFF. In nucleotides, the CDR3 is TGTGCCACCAGTGATTTTATGGGGGGCCGTAATGAAAAACTGTTTTTT.

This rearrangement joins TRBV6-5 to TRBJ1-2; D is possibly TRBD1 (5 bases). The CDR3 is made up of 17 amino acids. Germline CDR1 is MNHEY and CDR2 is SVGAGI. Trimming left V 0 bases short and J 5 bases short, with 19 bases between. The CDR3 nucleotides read TGTGCCAGCAGTTACTCTACCCTGGACAAGGCGCCATATGGCTACACCTTC. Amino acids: CASSYSTLDKAPYGYTF.

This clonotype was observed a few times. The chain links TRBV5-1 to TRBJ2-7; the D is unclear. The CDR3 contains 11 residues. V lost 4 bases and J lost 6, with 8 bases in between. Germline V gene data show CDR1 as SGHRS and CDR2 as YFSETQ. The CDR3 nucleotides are TGCGCCAGCAGCGCCAGTGTCGAGCAGTACTTC. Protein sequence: CASSASVEQYF.

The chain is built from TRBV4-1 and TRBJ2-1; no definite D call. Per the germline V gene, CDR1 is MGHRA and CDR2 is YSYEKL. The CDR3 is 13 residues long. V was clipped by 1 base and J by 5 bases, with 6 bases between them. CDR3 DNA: TGCGCCAGCAGCCAAGTAGGGAACAATGAGCAGTTCTTC. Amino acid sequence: CASSQVGNNEQFF.

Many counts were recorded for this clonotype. The CDR3 DNA follows: TGTGCCAGCAGTTCCCTAGCGGGAACATCCTACAATGAGCAGTTCTTC. Amino acids: CASSSLAGTSYNEQFF. The genes are TRBV2 and TRBJ2-1; TRBD2 matches 9 bases. CDR3 length: 16 residues. Germline CDR1 SNHLY, CDR2 FYNNEI. After removal of 5 bases from V and 1 base from J, the junction contained 6 bases not matched to a gene.

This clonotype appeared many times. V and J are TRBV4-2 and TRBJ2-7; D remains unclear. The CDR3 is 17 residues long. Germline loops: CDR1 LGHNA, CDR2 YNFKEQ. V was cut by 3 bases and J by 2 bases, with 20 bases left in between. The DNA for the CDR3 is TGTGCCAGCAGCCAGGTCGGATCCGCTGTGGGCACCTACGAGCAGTACTTC. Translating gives CASSQVGSAVGTYEQYF.

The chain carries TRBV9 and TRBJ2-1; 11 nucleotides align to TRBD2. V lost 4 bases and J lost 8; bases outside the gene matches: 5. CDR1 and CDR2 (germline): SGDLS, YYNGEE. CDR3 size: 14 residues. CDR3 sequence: CASSIAGGPHEQFF. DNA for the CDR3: TGTGCCAGCAGCATAGCGGGAGGGCCCCATGAGCAGTTCTTC. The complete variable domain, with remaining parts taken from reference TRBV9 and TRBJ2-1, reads DSGVTQTPKHLITATGQRVTLRCSPRSGDLSVYWYQQSLDQGLQFLIQYYNGEERAKGNILERFSAQQFPDLHSELNLSSLELGDSALYFCASSIAGGPHEQFFGPGTRLTVL.

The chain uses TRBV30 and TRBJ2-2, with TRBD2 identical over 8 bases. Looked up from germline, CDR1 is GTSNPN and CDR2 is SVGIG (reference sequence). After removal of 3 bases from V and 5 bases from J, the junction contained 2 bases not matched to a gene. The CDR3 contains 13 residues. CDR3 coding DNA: TGTGCCTGGAGAGCGGGAGAAACCGGGGAGCTGTTTTTT. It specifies CAWRAGETGELFF.

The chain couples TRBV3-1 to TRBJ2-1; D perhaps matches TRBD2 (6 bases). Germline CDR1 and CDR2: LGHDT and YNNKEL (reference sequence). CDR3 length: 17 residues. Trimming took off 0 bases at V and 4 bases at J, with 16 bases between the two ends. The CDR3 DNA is TGTGCCAGCAGCCAAGATCTTCTGCGGGACCAGTACAATGAGCAGTTCTTC. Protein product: CASSQDLLRDQYNEQFF.

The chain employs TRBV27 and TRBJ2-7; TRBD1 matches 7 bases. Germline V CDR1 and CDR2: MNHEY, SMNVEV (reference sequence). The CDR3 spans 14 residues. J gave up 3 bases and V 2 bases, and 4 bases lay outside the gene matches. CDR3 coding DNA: TGTGCCAGCAGTTTACGGCGGACAGGCTACGAGCAGTACTTC. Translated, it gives CASSLRRTGYEQYF.

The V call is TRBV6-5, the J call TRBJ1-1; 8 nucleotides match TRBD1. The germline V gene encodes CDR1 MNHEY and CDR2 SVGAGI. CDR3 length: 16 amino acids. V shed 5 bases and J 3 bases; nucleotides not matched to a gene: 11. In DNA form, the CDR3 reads TGTGCCAGCAGTCGCTTGTTACAGGGGGTCCACACTGAAGCTTTCTTT. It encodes CASSRLLQGVHTEAFF.

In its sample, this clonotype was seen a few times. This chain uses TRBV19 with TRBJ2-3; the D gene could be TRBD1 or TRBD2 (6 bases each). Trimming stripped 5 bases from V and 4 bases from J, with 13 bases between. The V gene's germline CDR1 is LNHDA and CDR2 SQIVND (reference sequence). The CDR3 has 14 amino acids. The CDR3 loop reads CASSPGAGPDTQYF. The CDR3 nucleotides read TGTGCCAGTAGTCCGGGGGCGGGCCCAGATACGCAGTATTTT.

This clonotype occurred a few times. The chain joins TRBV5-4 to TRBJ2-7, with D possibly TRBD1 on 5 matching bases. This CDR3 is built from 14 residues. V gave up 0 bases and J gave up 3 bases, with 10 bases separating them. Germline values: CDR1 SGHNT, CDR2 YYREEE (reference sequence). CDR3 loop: CASSLEAGNYEQYF. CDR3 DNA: TGTGCCAGCAGCTTGGAGGCAGGGAACTACGAGCAGTACTTC.

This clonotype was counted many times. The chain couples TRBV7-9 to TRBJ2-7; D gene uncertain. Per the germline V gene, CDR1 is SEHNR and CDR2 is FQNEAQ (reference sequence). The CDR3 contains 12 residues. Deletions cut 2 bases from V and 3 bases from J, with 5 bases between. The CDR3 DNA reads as TGTGCCAGCAGCTTAACGAGCTACGAGCAGTACTTC. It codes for CASSLTSYEQYF.

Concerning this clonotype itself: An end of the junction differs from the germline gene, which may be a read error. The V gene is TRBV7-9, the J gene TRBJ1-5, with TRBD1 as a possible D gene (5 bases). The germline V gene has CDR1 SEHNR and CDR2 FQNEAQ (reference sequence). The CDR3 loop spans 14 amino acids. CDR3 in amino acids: CAISSGPSNQPQHF. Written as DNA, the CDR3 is TGTGCCATCAGCTCGGGACCTAGCAATCAGCCCCAGCATTTT.

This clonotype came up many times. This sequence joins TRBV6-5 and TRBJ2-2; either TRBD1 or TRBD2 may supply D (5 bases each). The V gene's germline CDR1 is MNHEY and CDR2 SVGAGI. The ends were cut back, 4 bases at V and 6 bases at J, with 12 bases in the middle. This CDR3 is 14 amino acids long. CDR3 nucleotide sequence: TGTGCCAGCAGTTCCGCTTTGGGGGCCGGGGAGCTGTTTTTT. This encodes CASSSALGAGELFF.